These 18 T cell receptor beta chains came from one sample sequenced in a study of blood T cell repertoires in COVID-19. The assay was immunoSEQ multiplex PCR, and TCRdb's table has in-frame clones only and misses some. In the table there are 110,000 to 150,000 clones, more than 75% of which are singletons. What was sequenced was peripheral blood. These receptors came from a man in his 60s with acute or convalescent COVID-19.

This clone was seen only once. This rearrangement joins TRBV27 to TRBJ1-2, with D possibly matching TRBD1 (5 bases). Germline loops: CDR1 MNHEY, CDR2 SMNVEV (reference sequence). CDR3 length equals 14 residues. V lost 2 bases and J 3 bases, leaving 10 bases between the germline ends. The DNA for the CDR3 is TGTGCCAGCAGTTTAAATGGGGGGGACTATGGCTACACCTTC. Residues: CASSLNGGDYGYTF.

This chain joins TRBV19 and TRBJ2-7; TRBD2 is a possible D gene (5 bases). Trimming shortened V by 1 base and J by 0 bases, and 10 bases separated the two germline ends. Germline lookup yields CDR1 LNHDA and CDR2 SQIVND (reference sequence). The CDR3 contains 15 residues. CDR3 DNA sequence: TGTGCCAGTAGTATAGGCTTTCTAGCCTCCTACGAGCAGTACTTC. Translating gives CASSIGFLASYEQYF.

In the case of this clone: The germline gene is not matched at one end of the junction; a read error may be the cause. The chain joins TRBV7-7 to TRBJ1-5, with 8 positions matching TRBD1. The germline V gene has CDR1 SSHAT and CDR2 FNYEAQ (reference sequence). The CDR3 loop spans 14 amino acids. CDR3 DNA: TGTGCTAGCAGCCCGACAGGGGAGGATCAGCCCCAGCATTTT. The encoded protein is CASSPTGEDQPQHF.

This clone appeared a few times. The chain recombines TRBV3-1 (or the pseudogene TRBV3-2) with TRBJ2-1, with a weak D call TRBD2 (7 bases). Germline CDR1 reads LGHDT; CDR2 reads YNNKEL (reference sequence). V was cut by 1 base and J by 7 bases, with 11 bases left in between. This CDR3 region has 14 residues. Written as DNA, the CDR3 is TGTGCCAGCAGCCAAGCCGGGGGGCAGAATGAGCAGTTCTTC. Translating it yields CASSQAGGQNEQFF.

The rearrangement joins TRBV12-5 to TRBJ1-3, with D unclear. The V end lost 0 bases, the J end lost 5 bases, and 8 bases lay between the germline ends. Germline V gene sequence: CDR1 LGHNT, CDR2 FRNRAP. The CDR3 extends over 14 amino acids. CDR3 nucleotide sequence: TGTGCTAGTGGTTTGGTAGCCAGGCGAAACACCATATATTTT. Its protein is CASGLVARRNTIYF.

The rearrangement links TRBV27 to TRBJ1-4; D not resolved. V lost 3 bases, J lost 0 bases, and 14 bases lay in between. Germline lookup yields CDR1 MNHEY and CDR2 SMNVEV (reference sequence). The CDR3 runs 17 residues. The CDR3 spells CASSFGPDDATNEKLFF. The CDR3 region has the DNA TGTGCCAGCAGTTTTGGGCCAGACGACGCAACTAATGAAAAACTGTTTTTT.

J is TRBJ2-7 and V is TRBV27, with D perhaps TRBD2 (5 bases). The V end was cut by 6 bases, the J end by 3 bases, with 6 bases between. The length of the CDR3 is 11 residues. Germline V gene sequence: CDR1 MNHEY, CDR2 SMNVEV (reference sequence). The CDR3 coding sequence is TGTGCCAGCAGACGGGGCTACGAGCAGTACTTC. Protein sequence: CASRRGYEQYF.

V gene TRBV25-1 combines with J gene TRBJ2-6, with TRBD1 matching over 10 bases. The length of the CDR3 is 18 residues. V trimming: 3 bases; J trimming: 0 bases; junction bases outside the gene matches: 5. Germline V gene lookup returns CDR1 MGHDK and CDR2 SYGVNS. The CDR3 is CASSDVTGGPSGANVLTF. In nucleotides, the CDR3 is TGTGCCAGCAGTGATGTGACAGGGGGCCCCTCTGGGGCCAACGTCCTGACTTTC.

The chain joins TRBV5-5 to TRBJ2-5; 9 bases align to TRBD1. CDR1 and CDR2 from the germline V gene are SGHKS and YYEKEE (reference sequence). The junction had 5 bases not matched to a gene; V was cut back by 0 bases and J by 2 bases. CDR3 length: 16 amino acids. As DNA, the CDR3 is TGTGCCAGCAGCTTGGCTGGACAGGGGATACAAGAGACCCAGTACTTC. It codes for CASSLAGQGIQETQYF.

The CDR3 DNA sequence: TGTGCCAGCAGTTCGGATGGGACAGGGGCTTTCCTCCACTTT. Protein: CASSSDGTGAFLHF. V usage is TRBV6-5 and J usage is TRBJ1-6; 10 bases agree with TRBD1. The CDR3 contains 14 residues. V lost 4 bases, J lost 15 bases, and 9 bases stayed unmatched. The germline V gene encodes CDR1 MNHEY and CDR2 SVGAGI.

This clone turned up a few times. The chain links TRBV11-2 to TRBJ2-5; D may be TRBD1 (6 bases). The ends were cut back, 7 bases at V and 5 bases at J, with 17 bases in the middle. Germline V gene sequence: CDR1 SGHAT, CDR2 FQNNGV. The CDR3 is 14 residues long. This chain's CDR3 is CASTPPAGAETQYF. In DNA, the CDR3 is TGTGCCAGCACCCCGCCCGCAGGGGCCGAGACCCAGTACTTC. Drawing the rest from reference TRBV11-2 and TRBJ2-5, the complete variable domain is EAGVAQSPRYKIIEKRQSVAFWCNPISGHATLYWYQQILGQGPKLLIQFQNNGVVDDSQLPKDRFSAERLKGVDSTLKIQPAKLEDSAVYLCASTPPAGAETQYFGPGTRLLVL.

The chain couples TRBV10-1 to TRBJ2-3; tentatively, D is TRBD1 (5 bases). V lost 6 bases, J lost 0 bases, and 10 bases lay in between. This CDR3 has 14 amino acids. The germline V gene encodes CDR1 WNHNN and CDR2 SYGVQD (reference sequence). CDR3 residues: CASSDSLSTDTQYF. The CDR3 bases are TGCGCCAGCAGCGACAGCTTGAGCACAGATACGCAGTATTTT.

This clone occurred a few times. The rearrangement joins TRBV20-1 to TRBJ2-1; D unclear. The CDR3 consists of 12 residues. CDR1 is DFQATT, CDR2 SNEGSKA, per germline (reference sequence). Deletions cut 3 bases from V and 2 bases from J, with 5 bases between. CDR3 sequence (DNA): TGCAGTGCTAGTCTCCCCTACAATGAGCAGTTCTTC. Its translation: CSASLPYNEQFF.

The V gene is TRBV3-1 (or the pseudogene TRBV3-2), the J gene TRBJ2-7, with 7 bases identical to TRBD1. J lost 5 bases, V lost 6 bases, and 10 bases had no gene match. This CDR3 is built from 14 residues. The germline gives CDR1 LGHDT, CDR2 YNNKEL (reference sequence). In nucleotides, the CDR3 is TGTGCCAGCAGAGCCGAGACAGGGAGAAACGAGCAGTACTTC. Translating gives CASRAETGRNEQYF.

The chain carries TRBV24-1 and TRBJ1-5; perhaps TRBD1 as D (5 bases). This CDR3 spans 16 amino acids. The V gene's germline CDR1 is KGHDR and CDR2 SFDVKD. Between the trimmed V and J ends, which lost 6 bases and 0 bases, there was a span of 14 bases. The CDR3 is CATSSGQSNSNQPQHF. The CDR3 nucleotides read TGTGCCACCAGTTCCGGACAATCTAATAGCAATCAGCCCCAGCATTTT.

The table lists this clone with many counts. This sequence joins TRBV7-9 and TRBJ2-2; 11 bases match TRBD2. The J segment lost 3 bases and the V segment lost 4 bases, leaving 1 base of the junction unmatched. Germline V gene lookup returns CDR1 SEHNR and CDR2 FQNEAQ (reference sequence). The CDR3 length is 15 residues. CDR3 DNA: TGTGCCAGCAGCTCGGGACTAGCGGACACCGGGGAGCTGTTTTTT. It is translated as CASSSGLADTGELFF. Filled out from reference TRBV7-9 and TRBJ2-2, the complete variable domain reads DTGVSQNPRHKITKRGQNVTFRCDPISEHNRLYWYRQTLGQGPEFLTYFQNEAQLEKSRLLSDRFSAERPKGSFSTLEIQRTEQGDSAMYLCASSSGLADTGELFFGEGSRLTVL.

The V call is TRBV29-1, the J call TRBJ1-2; D might be TRBD1 (5 bases). The germline V gene encodes CDR1 SQVTM and CDR2 ANQGSEA. Trimming stripped 4 bases from V and 5 bases from J, with 11 bases between. The CDR3 has 12 residues. CDR3 nucleotide sequence: TGCAGCGTTGGGGGGGGAATGTATGGCTACACCTTC. It yields the protein CSVGGGMYGYTF. Looking up the rest from reference TRBV29-1 and TRBJ1-2 gives the full variable domain: SAVISQKPSRDICQRGTSLTIQCQVDSQVTMMFWYRQQPGQSLTLIATANQGSEATYESGFVIDKFPISRPNLTFSTLTVSNMSPEDSSIYLCSVGGGMYGYTFGSGTRLTVV.

This chain links TRBV24-1 with TRBJ2-1; 11 bases are shared with TRBD1. This CDR3 spans 15 amino acids. Trimming removed 4 bases from V and 5 bases from J; junction bases left unmatched: 3. Germline CDR1 KGHDR, CDR2 SFDVKD. CDR3 protein: CATSDSGQGDNEQFF. CDR3 in DNA: TGTGCCACCAGTGACTCGGGACAGGGGGACAATGAGCAGTTCTTC.